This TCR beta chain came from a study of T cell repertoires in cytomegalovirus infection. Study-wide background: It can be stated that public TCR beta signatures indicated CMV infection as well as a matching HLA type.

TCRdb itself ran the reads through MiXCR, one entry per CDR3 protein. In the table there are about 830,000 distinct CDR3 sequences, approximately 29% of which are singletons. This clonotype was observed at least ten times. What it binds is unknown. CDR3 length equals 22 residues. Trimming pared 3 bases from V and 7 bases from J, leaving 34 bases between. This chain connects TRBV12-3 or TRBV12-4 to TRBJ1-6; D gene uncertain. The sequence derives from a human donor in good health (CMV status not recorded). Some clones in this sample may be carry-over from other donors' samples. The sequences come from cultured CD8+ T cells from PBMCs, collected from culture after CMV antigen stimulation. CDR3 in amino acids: CASSFSFPDVKSPGERNSPLHF. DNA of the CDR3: TGTGCCAGCAGTTTCTCGTTCCCTGACGTAAAGTCCCCCGGTGAACGGAATTCACCCCTCCACTTT.